This TCR beta chain was obtained from a study of shared clonotypes between healthy human individuals. Profiling relied on immunoSEQ multiplex PCR, and the TCRdb table lists in-frame clones only, not all of them. Of some 2.3 million clones detected, just over 90% appear once; the ten largest clones hold 0.39%. Germline V gene lookup returns CDR1 MGHRA and CDR2 YSYEKL. The V gene end was trimmed by 2 bases and the J gene end by 10 bases; junction bases not matched to a gene: 12. CDR3 length equals 18 residues. The clonotype was recovered from a man younger than 35 in good health. Some clones in this sample may be carry-over from other donors' samples. Sequenced sample: naive CD4+ T cells from PBMCs. The subset is: CD45RA+ positively selected. This rearrangement joins TRBV4-1 to TRBJ2-3; 16 nucleotides match TRBD2. The CDR3 region is CASSQYAGTSGRAVAQYF. For the CDR3, the DNA is TGCGCCAGCAGCCAATACGCCGGGACTAGCGGGAGGGCCGTGGCGCAGTATTTT.